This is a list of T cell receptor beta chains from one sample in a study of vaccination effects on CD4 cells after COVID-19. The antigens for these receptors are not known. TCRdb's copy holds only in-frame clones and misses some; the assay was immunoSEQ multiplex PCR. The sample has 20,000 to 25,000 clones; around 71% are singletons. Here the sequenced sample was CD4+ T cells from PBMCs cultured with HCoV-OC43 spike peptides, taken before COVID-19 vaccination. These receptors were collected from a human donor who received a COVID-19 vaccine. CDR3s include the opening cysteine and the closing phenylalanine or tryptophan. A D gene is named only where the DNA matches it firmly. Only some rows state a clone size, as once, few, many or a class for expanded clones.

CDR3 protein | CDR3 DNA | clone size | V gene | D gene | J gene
CASKQNSGGSDTQYF | TGTGCCAGCAAGCAAAATAGCGGGGGTTCAGATACGCAGTATTTT | NA | TRBV2 | TRBD2 | TRBJ2-3
CASSWHPDRGGTYEQYF | TGCGCCAGCAGCTGGCACCCGGACAGGGGTGGAACCTACGAGCAGTACTTC | NA | TRBV4-1 | TRBD1 | TRBJ2-7
CASSIREDEKLFF | TGTGCCAGTAGTATTAGGGAGGATGAAAAACTGTTTTTT | NA | TRBV19 | NA | TRBJ1-4
CASSLRDPRTGDGNTIYF | TGCGCCAGCAGCCTCCGAGACCCCAGGACAGGCGACGGAAACACCATATATTTT | NA | TRBV4-1 | TRBD1 | TRBJ1-3
CASSLGPSGRQYF | TGTGCCAGCAGCTTAGGCCCTTCCGGGAGGCAGTACTTC | NA | TRBV7-2 | NA | TRBJ2-7
CASSLGFQETQYF | TGCGCCAGCAGCTTAGGATTTCAAGAGACCCAGTACTTC | NA | TRBV5-1 | NA | TRBJ2-5
CASSYSFWVYTEAFF | TGTGCCAGCAGTTACTCGTTTTGGGTGTACACTGAAGCTTTCTTT | once | TRBV6-5 | NA | TRBJ1-1
CASSQGTRGVSYEQYF | TGTGCCAGCAGCCAAGGGACGCGGGGGGTATCCTACGAGCAGTACTTC | NA | TRBV3-1/TRBV3-2 | TRBD2 | TRBJ2-7
CASSQSTLDTEAFF | TGTGCCAGCAGCCAATCCACCCTGGACACTGAAGCTTTCTTT | once | TRBV3-1/TRBV3-2 | NA | TRBJ1-1
CASSIGAHRDLNTEAFF | TGTGCCAGTAGTATAGGGGCACACAGGGATTTGAACACTGAAGCTTTCTTT | NA | TRBV19 | NA | TRBJ1-1